Given below is one TCR beta chain in context. The entry originates in a study of blood T cell repertoires in COVID-19. Study context: Acute and convalescent COVID-19 samples came from the United States, Italy and Spain.

In the source study's methods: It was from reference gene primer amplification that nucleated cell counts were estimated. TCRdb's table, derived via immunoSEQ multiplex PCR, lists solely in-frame clones and lacks some. For V, J and clone size, that table is used; D and trimming come from the DNA. The sample carries about 100,000 clones, approximately 84% recorded once. Per germline, CDR1 LNHDA and CDR2 SQIVND (reference sequence). V trimming: 3 bases; J trimming: 6 bases; junction bases outside the gene matches: 13. The CDR3 totals 17 residues. This sequence joins TRBV19 and TRBJ1-5; TRBD1 aligns across 8 bases. Sequenced input: peripheral blood. The sequence derives from a man between 60 and 75 years old with acute or convalescent COVID-19. The CDR3 loop reads CASSIGGDRGFSQPQHF. The CDR3 coding sequence is TGTGCCAGTAGTATTGGTGGCGACAGGGGTTTTAGTCAGCCCCAGCATTTT.